This T cell receptor beta chain was profiled in a study of blood T cell repertoires in COVID-19. Study-level background: The United States, Italy and Spain provided the acute and convalescent COVID-19 samples. In each case, the material was cDNA or gDNA derived from T cells, B-cell-depleted T cells, or PBMCs.

The data were produced by immunoSEQ multiplex PCR, yet TCRdb's version contains in-frame clones alone and is incomplete. In the table there are around 700,000 clones, about 87% of which are singletons. This clone appeared a single time. This CDR3 region has 13 residues. Trimming at V came to 3 bases and at J to 10 bases, leaving 3 bases not matched to a gene. Per germline, CDR1 SGHTA and CDR2 FQGTGA. The rearrangement uses TRBV7-3 and TRBJ1-6, with 7 bases lining up with TRBD1. Sequences were obtained from peripheral blood. The receptor's source is a woman aged 18-35 years with acute or convalescent COVID-19. The CDR3 reads CASSFDRDSPLHF. CDR3 bases: TGTGCCAGCAGCTTCGACAGGGACTCACCCCTCCACTTT.